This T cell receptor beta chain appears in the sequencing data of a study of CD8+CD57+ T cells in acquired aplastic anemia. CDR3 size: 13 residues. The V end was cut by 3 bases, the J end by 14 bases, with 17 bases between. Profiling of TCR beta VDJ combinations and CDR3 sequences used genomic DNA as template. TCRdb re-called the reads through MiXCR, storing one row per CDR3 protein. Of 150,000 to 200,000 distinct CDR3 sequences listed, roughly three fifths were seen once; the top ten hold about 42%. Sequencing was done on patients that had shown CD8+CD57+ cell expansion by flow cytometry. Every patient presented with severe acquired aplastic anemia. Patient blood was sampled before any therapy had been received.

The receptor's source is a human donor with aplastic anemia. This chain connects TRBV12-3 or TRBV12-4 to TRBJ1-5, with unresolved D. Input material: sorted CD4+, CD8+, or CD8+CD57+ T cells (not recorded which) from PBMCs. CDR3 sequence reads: CASSFRTERHEHF. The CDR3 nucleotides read TGTGCCAGCAGTTTCAGGACTGAAAGGCACGAGCATTTT.